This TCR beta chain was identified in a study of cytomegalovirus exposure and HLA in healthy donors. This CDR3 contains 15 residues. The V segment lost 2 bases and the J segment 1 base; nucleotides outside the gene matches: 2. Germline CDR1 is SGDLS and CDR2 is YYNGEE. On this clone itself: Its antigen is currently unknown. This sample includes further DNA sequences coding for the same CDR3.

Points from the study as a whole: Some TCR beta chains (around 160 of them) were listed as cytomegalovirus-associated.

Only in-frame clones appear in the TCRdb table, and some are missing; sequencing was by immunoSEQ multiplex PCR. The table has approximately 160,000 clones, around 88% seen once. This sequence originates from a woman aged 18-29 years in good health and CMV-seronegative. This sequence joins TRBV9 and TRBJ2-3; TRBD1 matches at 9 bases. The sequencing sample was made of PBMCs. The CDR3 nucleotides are TGTGCCAGCAGCGTCAGGACAGGGGGCACAGATACGCAGTATTTT. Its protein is CASSVRTGGTDTQYF.